This T cell receptor beta chain was obtained from a study of T cells in Graves' hyperthyroidism and ophthalmopathy. Graves' hyperthyroidism showing no ophthalmopathy progression within 18 months was considered stable. The patients, who ranged from 18 to 65 in age, presented with newly diagnosed hyperthyroidism lasting under 2 months. RNA transcripts were the template for amplifying TCR beta CDR3 regions. The TCR CDR3 first-round RT-PCR relied on the HTBI primer set. MiXCR, run by TCRdb on the multiplex PCR reads, gives a single entry per CDR3 protein. Of about 400,000 distinct CDR3 sequences in the sample, 15% to 18% were seen once. This clonotype occurred many times. The ends lost 0 bases at V and 9 bases at J; junction bases unmatched: 10. Germline V gives CDR1 SGHAT, CDR2 FQDESV (reference sequence). This CDR3 has 16 amino acids.

Sequenced sample: blood. V and J are TRBV11-1 and TRBJ2-1; 8 nucleotides line up with TRBD2. The source is a woman under 30 with Graves' hyperthyroidism. The CDR3 DNA sequence: TGTGCCAGCAGCTTAGCGCGGGCGGGAGGTACTCGTGAGCAGTTCTTC. It is translated as CASSLARAGGTREQFF.